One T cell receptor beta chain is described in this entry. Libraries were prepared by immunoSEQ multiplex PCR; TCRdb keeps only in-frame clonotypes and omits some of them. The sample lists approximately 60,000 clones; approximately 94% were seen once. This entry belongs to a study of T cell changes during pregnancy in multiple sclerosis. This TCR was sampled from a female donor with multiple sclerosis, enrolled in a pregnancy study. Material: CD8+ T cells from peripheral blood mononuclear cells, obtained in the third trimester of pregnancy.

In nucleotides, the CDR3 is TGTGCCAGCAGCCCGGAGGGTGTTGGCAATCAGCCCCAGCATTTT. It yields the protein CASSPEGVGNQPQHF. The chain couples TRBV9 to TRBJ1-5; D gene unclear. The length of the CDR3 is 15 residues. CDR1 is SGDLS and CDR2 is YYNGEE in the germline V gene. V lost 4 bases to trimming and J lost 2 bases, with 13 bases between them.